This is a list of T cell receptor beta chains from one sample in a study of cytomegalovirus exposure and HLA in healthy donors. Libraries were prepared by immunoSEQ multiplex PCR; TCRdb keeps only in-frame clonotypes and omits some of them. Counted here are approximately 200,000 clones, approximately 85% occurring once; the ten biggest clones make up 6.5%. The sequencing sample was made of PBMCs. The receptors were gathered from a woman in her forties or fifties in good health and CMV-seropositive. Both conserved end residues are part of each CDR3. Each record gives: D gene, V gene, J gene, CDR3 protein. A D gene is named only where the DNA matches it firmly.

>TRBD1|TRBV2|TRBJ1-2
CASAGDRGRLDYGYTF
>-|TRBV18|TRBJ2-7
CASSFLDNSYEQYF
>TRBD2|TRBV5-1|TRBJ2-2
CASSRGGSANTGELFF
>-|TRBV15|TRBJ2-1
CATSGQDRSSYNEQFF
>-|TRBV7-9|TRBJ1-2
CSSSLGTSYVYGYTF
>TRBD2|TRBV5-1|TRBJ2-3
CASSLPLAGGSTDTQYF
>TRBD1|TRBV2|TRBJ2-7
CASTYDRGSYEQYF
>-|TRBV6-5|TRBJ1-1
CASRGVGTEAFF
>-|TRBV5-1|TRBJ1-2
CASSFPEGAGYTF
>TRBD1|TRBV19|TRBJ1-5
CASSTGQGYPGLGNQPQHF
>-|TRBV21-1|TRBJ2-7
CASSKRDSTYEQYF
>TRBD2|TRBV5-6|TRBJ2-1
CASSLELAGFYNEQFF
>-|TRBV5-6|TRBJ2-7
CASSSLPGHHYEQYF
>-|TRBV7-6|TRBJ1-4
CASSLRGSTNEKLFF
>-|TRBV19|TRBJ1-5
CASSIGGIQPQHF
>TRBD1|TRBV2|TRBJ2-1
CASRNRDSYNEQFF
>-|TRBV6-1|TRBJ1-5
CASSPGEDQPQHF
>-|TRBV5-1|TRBJ1-3
CASSASWGSGNTIYF
>TRBD2|TRBV11-2|TRBJ2-5
CASSLFLAGEETQYF
>TRBD1|TRBV7-8|TRBJ2-5
CASSSSPGTGSQQETQYF
>TRBD1|TRBV28|TRBJ1-5
CASSPQGQGNQPQHF
>TRBD2|TRBV7-8|TRBJ2-3
CASSLVGAGGPGDTQYF
>-|TRBV20-1|TRBJ2-7
CSARQAFEQYF
>TRBD1|TRBV19|TRBJ2-1
CASSQTGGTFF
>-|TRBV19|TRBJ1-1
CASTSNRGGAAEAFF
>TRBD2|TRBV4-1|TRBJ2-1
CASSQEGGAGGYNEQFF
>-|TRBV1|TRBJ2-7
CTSSQGPGMGYEQYF
>TRBD2|TRBV5-1|TRBJ2-1
CASSSGTSGGEQFF
>-|TRBV5-1|TRBJ2-2
CASSEGNTGELFF
>-|TRBV19|TRBJ2-2
CASSMGPAGTGELFF
>TRBD1|TRBV19|TRBJ2-5
CASSIGVTGVQETQYF
>TRBD1|TRBV5-1|TRBJ1-1
CASNSLTGVNTEAFF
>-|TRBV11-2|TRBJ2-2
CASSLGPGGTGELFF
>-|TRBV18|TRBJ1-4
CASSQPANEKLFF
>TRBD2|TRBV10-3|TRBJ2-7
CAISDFTSGTYEQYF
>TRBD2|TRBV7-9|TRBJ2-7
CASSTPGGSGGYEQYF
>-|TRBV6-6|TRBJ2-7
CASSTTRGVSYEQYF
>-|TRBV10-3|TRBJ1-2
CAISEKEFYGYTF
>TRBD2|TRBV11-1|TRBJ2-7
CASSRREGSYEQYF
>TRBD2|TRBV7-2|TRBJ2-7
CASSLVGGRASYEQYF
>-|TRBV4-1|TRBJ1-6
CASSQESGSRYNSPLHF
>-|TRBV27|TRBJ1-1
CASSLSGQAFF
>-|TRBV28|TRBJ2-3
CASSLYSNSDTQYF